One sample yielded the 20 T cell receptor beta chains listed below, sequenced in a study of blood T cell repertoires in COVID-19. Profiling relied on immunoSEQ multiplex PCR, and the TCRdb table lists in-frame clones only, not all of them. Here the sample spans 200,000 to 300,000 clones, roughly 85% being singletons. What was sequenced was peripheral blood. These receptors were taken from a young woman with acute or convalescent COVID-19.

V is TRBV2 and J is TRBJ2-3; 7 bases line up with TRBD2. Germline V gene lookup returns CDR1 SNHLY and CDR2 FYNNEI. The CDR3 covers 16 residues. Losses at the gene ends were 1 base for V and 4 bases for J; bases not matched to a gene: 8. The CDR3 protein is CASSEVWRESADTQYF. DNA of the CDR3: TGTGCCAGCAGTGAAGTATGGCGGGAGTCAGCAGATACGCAGTATTTT.

This chain connects TRBV19 to TRBJ2-1; 14 bases are shared with TRBD2. V shed 5 bases, J shed 8 bases, and the junction held 8 bases outside the gene matches. Germline values: CDR1 LNHDA, CDR2 SQIVND (reference sequence). The CDR3 covers 16 residues. CDR3 coding DNA: TGTGCCAGTAGTCTCCGCGGGACTAGCGGGAGTGATGAGCAGTTCTTC. It specifies CASSLRGTSGSDEQFF.

J is TRBJ1-2 and V is TRBV7-9, with D perhaps TRBD1 (6 bases). Trimming stripped 2 bases from V and 8 bases from J, with 18 bases between. The CDR3 loop spans 15 amino acids. In germline, CDR1 is SEHNR, CDR2 FQNEAQ (reference sequence). CDR3 loop: CASSLMDAGEGGYTF. The CDR3, as DNA: TGTGCCAGCAGCTTAATGGATGCAGGGGAGGGAGGCTACACCTTC.

This clone was observed many times. CDR3: CASRDAGFLNSPLHF. The CDR3 DNA reads as TGTGCCAGCAGGGACGCGGGATTTCTTAATTCACCCCTCCACTTT. This chain joins TRBV7-2 and TRBJ1-6; D remains unclear. The germline V gene encodes CDR1 SGHTA and CDR2 FQGNSA. This CDR3 is built from 15 residues. V shed 6 bases and J shed 6 bases, with 15 bases lying between them.

Concerning this clone itself: Relative to the germline gene, one junction end is altered; a read error may explain this. The genes are TRBV5-1 and TRBJ2-7; 11 nucleotides match TRBD2. This CDR3 contains 16 residues. From germline, CDR1 is SGHRS and CDR2 YFSETQ. The CDR3 nucleotides read TGCGCCAGCAGTCGGAACCTAGCGGGAGGCTCCGACGAGCAGTACTTC. Amino acids: CASSRNLAGGSDEQYF.

The V gene is TRBV18, the J gene TRBJ2-3, with D possibly being TRBD2 (5 bases). V was pared by 0 bases and J by 1 base, with 11 bases between. The CDR3 extends over 16 amino acids. From germline, CDR1 is KGHSH and CDR2 LQKENI. The CDR3, as DNA: TGTGCCAGCTCACCACCGTCGCGGAGGCGCACAGATACGCAGTATTTT. Its protein product is CASSPPSRRRTDTQYF.

The chain combines TRBV7-9 with TRBJ2-1; 8 nucleotides match TRBD2. The CDR3 has 18 amino acids. Germline V gene data show CDR1 as SEHNR and CDR2 as FQNEAQ (reference sequence). The J segment lost 8 bases and the V segment lost 2 bases, leaving 17 bases of the junction unmatched. CDR3 protein: CASSLTAERELGVDEQFF. The CDR3 DNA is TGTGCCAGCAGCTTAACTGCTGAGCGGGAGTTGGGTGTGGATGAGCAGTTCTTC.

This clone has just a few counts. The V gene is TRBV6-6, the J gene TRBJ1-2, with D perhaps matching TRBD1 (6 bases). This CDR3 has 12 amino acids. The germline CDR1 and CDR2 sequences are MNHNY and SVGAGI (reference sequence). V lost 7 bases to trimming and J lost 8 bases, with 14 bases between them. This chain's CDR3 is CASTRATGGYTF. CDR3 DNA sequence: TGTGCCAGCACGCGTGCGACAGGCGGCTACACCTTC.

This clone has only one observation. The V call is TRBV7-2, the J call TRBJ2-3; 9 positions match TRBD2. Looked up from germline, CDR1 is SGHTA and CDR2 is FQGNSA. The V segment lost 1 base and the J segment 0 bases; nucleotides outside the gene matches: 2. The length of the CDR3 is 16 residues. CDR3 sequence: CASSLGAGGSTDTQYF. The CDR3 DNA reads TGTGCCAGCAGCTTAGGGGCGGGAGGGAGCACAGATACGCAGTATTTT.

The chain couples TRBV10-2 to TRBJ2-7; 7 bases align to TRBD1. From germline, CDR1 is WSHSY and CDR2 SAAADI. V shed 6 bases and J 1 base; nucleotides not matched to a gene: 9. CDR3 size: 15 residues. The CDR3 nucleotides are TGCGCCAGCAGGAGCGGATCGACAGGGTCCTACGAGCAGTACTTC. This sequence encodes CASRSGSTGSYEQYF.

This clone was found a few times. The chain links TRBV10-1 to TRBJ2-5; 11 positions agree with TRBD2. The CDR3 is 15 residues long. The J segment lost 5 bases and the V segment lost 0 bases, leaving 2 bases of the junction unmatched. Germline V gene data show CDR1 as WNHNN and CDR2 as SYGVQD (reference sequence). The CDR3 DNA reads as TGCGCCAGCAGTGAGTCGGCTAGCGGGGGGGAGACCCAGTACTTC. Its translation is CASSESASGGETQYF.

The chain is built from TRBV7-2 and TRBJ2-1; the match to TRBD2 covers 13 bases. Germline V gives CDR1 SGHTA, CDR2 FQGNSA. V was clipped by 5 bases and J by 10 bases; unmatched bases: 14. CDR3 length: 17 residues. DNA of the CDR3: TGTGCCAGCAGCCGTTCGACGACGGGACTAGCGGGACAGGAGCAGTTCTTC. Protein: CASSRSTTGLAGQEQFF.

The CDR3 DNA reads as TGTGCCAGCAGTTTATACAGGGTGCTCGGCTACACCTTC. This sequence encodes CASSLYRVLGYTF. The chain employs TRBV28 and TRBJ1-2, with TRBD1 as a possible D gene (6 bases). This CDR3 is 13 amino acids long. Germline CDR1 MDHEN, CDR2 SYDVKM. Trimming cost V 1 base and J 8 bases, with 11 bases left between them.

The sample holds a few counts of this clone. This chain joins TRBV3-1 (or the pseudogene TRBV3-2) and TRBJ2-7, with 10 positions matching TRBD1. This CDR3 contains 14 residues. The trim removed 4 bases at V and 6 bases at J, leaving 6 bases unmatched. Germline CDR1 is LGHDT and CDR2 is YNNKEL (reference sequence). DNA for the CDR3: TGTGCCAGCAGCCTGACAGGGGGCGCGACCGAGCAGTACTTC. Amino acid sequence: CASSLTGGATEQYF.

The genes are TRBV12-3 or TRBV12-4 and TRBJ1-1; D not certain. V lost 1 base and J 5 bases, leaving 8 bases between the germline ends. The CDR3 is made up of 13 amino acids. The CDR3 coding sequence is TGTGCCAGCAGTTTAGGAGGGTTTACTGAAGCTTTCTTT. This translates into CASSLGGFTEAFF.

This clone was seen just once. The rearrangement links TRBV7-3 to TRBJ2-3; D is possibly TRBD2 (5 bases). V shed 4 bases and J shed 0 bases, with 20 bases lying between them. From germline, CDR1 is SGHTA and CDR2 FQGTGA. CDR3 size: 18 residues. As DNA, the CDR3 is TGTGCCAGCAGCTCCGATTCCACCGGCCGGGGAAGCACAGATACGCAGTATTTT. Amino acids: CASSSDSTGRGSTDTQYF.

The V call is TRBV7-2, the J call TRBJ2-7, with D possibly TRBD2 on 5 matching bases. CDR1 and CDR2 from the germline V gene are SGHTA and FQGNSA. There are 15 residues in the CDR3. Deletions cut 0 bases from V and 3 bases from J, with 12 bases between. This chain's CDR3 is CASSLAREINYEQYF. CDR3 bases: TGTGCCAGCAGCTTAGCGAGGGAAATTAACTACGAGCAGTACTTC.

This clone has only a few counts. V gene TRBV11-3 combines with J gene TRBJ1-2, with D unclear. The CDR3 is 16 amino acids. The ends were cut back, 6 bases at V and 0 bases at J, with 17 bases in the middle. Germline loops: CDR1 SGHNT, CDR2 YENEEA. Here the CDR3 reads CASSPSHEPANYGYTF. In DNA form, the CDR3 reads TGTGCCAGCAGTCCTTCCCACGAGCCCGCTAACTATGGCTACACCTTC.

The V and J genes are TRBV27 and TRBJ1-2, with D hard to call. The CDR3 consists of 14 residues. CDR1 and CDR2 (germline): MNHEY, SMNVEV (reference sequence). Deletions cut 2 bases from V and 4 bases from J, with 11 bases between. The CDR3 loop reads CASSLTVPAYGYTF. For the CDR3, the DNA is TGTGCCAGCAGTTTAACAGTCCCAGCCTATGGCTACACCTTC.

About this clone itself: The same CDR3 is also encoded by other DNA sequences in this sample. This chain links TRBV5-4 with TRBJ2-3, with 11 bases lining up with TRBD2. This CDR3 has 15 residues. J lost 1 base, V lost 5 bases, and 3 bases had no gene match. CDR1 SGHNT and CDR2 YYREEE come from the germline V gene (reference sequence). CDR3 loop: CASRLAGGRTDTQYF. The DNA of the CDR3 is TGTGCCAGCAGGCTAGCGGGAGGCCGCACAGATACGCAGTATTTT.